Listed here is a single T cell receptor (beta chain). This entry is derived from a study of blood T cell repertoires in COVID-19. On the study more broadly: Acute and convalescent COVID-19 samples came from the United States, Italy and Spain.

Original analysis: Estimated nucleated cell counts came from reference gene primer amplification. TCRdb keeps only in-frame clones here, not all; method: immunoSEQ multiplex PCR. V and J calls and clone size are copied from that table; D and trimming were computed from the DNA. The sample lists over 200,000 clones; over 70% were seen once. The specimen sequenced was peripheral blood. This receptor was identified in a man older than 75 with acute or convalescent COVID-19.

The CDR3, as DNA: TGTGCCATCAGTGCCGCCTACAATGAGCAGTTCTTC. It codes for CAISAAYNEQFF. This rearrangement joins TRBV10-3 to TRBJ2-1, with no clear D. Germline lookup yields CDR1 ENHRY and CDR2 SYGVKD. CDR3 length equals 12 residues. The V and J ends lost 4 bases and 2 bases respectively, with 3 bases between them.